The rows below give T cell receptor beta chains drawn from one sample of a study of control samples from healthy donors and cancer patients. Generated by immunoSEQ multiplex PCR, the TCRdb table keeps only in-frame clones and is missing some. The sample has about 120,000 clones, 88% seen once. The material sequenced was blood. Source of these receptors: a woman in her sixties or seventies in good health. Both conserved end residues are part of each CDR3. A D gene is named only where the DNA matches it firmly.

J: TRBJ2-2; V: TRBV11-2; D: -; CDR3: CASKQGNTGELFF
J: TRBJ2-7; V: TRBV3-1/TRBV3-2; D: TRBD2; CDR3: CASGGSGFYYEQYF
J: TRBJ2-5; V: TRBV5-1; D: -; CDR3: CASSPKGETQYF
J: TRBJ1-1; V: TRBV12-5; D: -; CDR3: CASGLVLGVPRTEAFF
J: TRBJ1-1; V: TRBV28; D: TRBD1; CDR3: CASSPRGQGSTEAFF
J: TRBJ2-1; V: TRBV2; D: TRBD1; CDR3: CASRQGHNEQFF
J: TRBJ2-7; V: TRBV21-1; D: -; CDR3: CASRKSHEQYF
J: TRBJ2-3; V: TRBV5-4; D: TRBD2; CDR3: CASSLSLAGGSTSTDTQYF
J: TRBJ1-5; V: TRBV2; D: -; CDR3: CASSVGPLLSNQPQHF
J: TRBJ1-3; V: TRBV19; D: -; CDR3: CASSMGVRGNTIYF
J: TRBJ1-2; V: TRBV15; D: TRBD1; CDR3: CATSPERTGGTGGYGYTF
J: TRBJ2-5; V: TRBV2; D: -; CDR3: CASRSSGVIETQYF
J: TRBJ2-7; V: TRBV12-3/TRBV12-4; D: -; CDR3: CASSLTYEQYF
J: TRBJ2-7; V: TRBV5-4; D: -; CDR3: CASSLGLGWNSSYEQYF
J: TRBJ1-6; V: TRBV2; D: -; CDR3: CASLLDAGFNSPLHF
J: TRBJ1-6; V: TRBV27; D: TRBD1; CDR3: CASSLGDRVNSPLHF
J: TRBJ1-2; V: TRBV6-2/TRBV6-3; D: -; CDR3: CASSYSKTGDYTF
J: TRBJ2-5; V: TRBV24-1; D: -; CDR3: CATSRGGRGATQYF
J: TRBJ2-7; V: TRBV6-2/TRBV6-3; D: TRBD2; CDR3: CASSYSGTSGYEQYF
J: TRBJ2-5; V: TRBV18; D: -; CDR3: CASSPLMNSQETQYF
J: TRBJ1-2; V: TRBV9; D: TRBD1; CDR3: CASSKGQPLGYTF
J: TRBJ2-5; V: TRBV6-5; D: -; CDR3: CASTPPGVGETQYF
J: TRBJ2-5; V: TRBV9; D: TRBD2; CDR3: CASSVEVRGESGQYF
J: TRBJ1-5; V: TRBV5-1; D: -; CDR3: CASSFVGGDQPQHF
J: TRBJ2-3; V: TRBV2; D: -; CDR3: CASSEAFVTAEPQYF
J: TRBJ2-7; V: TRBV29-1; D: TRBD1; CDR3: CSVDRGDGYEQYF
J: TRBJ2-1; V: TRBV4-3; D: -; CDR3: CASSQWPAGGGDNEQFF
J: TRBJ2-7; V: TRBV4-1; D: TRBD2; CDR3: CASSQLPGLAGGQTSYEQYF
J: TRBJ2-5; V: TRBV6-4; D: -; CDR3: CASTPSGEETQYF
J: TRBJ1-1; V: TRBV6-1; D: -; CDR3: CASSELQNTEAFF
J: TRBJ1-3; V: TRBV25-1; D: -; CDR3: CASSSLGANTIYF
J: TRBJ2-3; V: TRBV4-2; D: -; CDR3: CASSQAGGWGQSADTQYF
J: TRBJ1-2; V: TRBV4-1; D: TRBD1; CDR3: CASSHGQENYGYTF
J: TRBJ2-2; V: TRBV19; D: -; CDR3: CASKGADTGELFF
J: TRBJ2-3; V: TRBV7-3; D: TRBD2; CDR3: CASSGGDTQYF
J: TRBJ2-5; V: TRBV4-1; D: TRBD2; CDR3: CASSHRSGGAEETQYF
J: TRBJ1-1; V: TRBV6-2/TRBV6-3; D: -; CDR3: CASSYFQGTEAFF
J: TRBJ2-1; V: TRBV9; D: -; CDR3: CASSVGSSGDEQFF
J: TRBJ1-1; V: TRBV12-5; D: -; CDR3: CASGFQGRSEAFF
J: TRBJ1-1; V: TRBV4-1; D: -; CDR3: CASSQETGLNTEAFF
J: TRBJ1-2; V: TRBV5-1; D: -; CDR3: CASSLMARGSYGYTF
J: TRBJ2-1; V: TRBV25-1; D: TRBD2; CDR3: CASRGLVGFYEQFF